A single sample is the source of the 7 T cell receptor beta chains below, sequenced in a study of graft-versus-host responses after intestinal transplantation. For these receptors, no antigen is known. The assay was immunoSEQ multiplex PCR, and TCRdb's table has in-frame clones only and misses some. The top ten hold roughly 18% of the sample, which has 28,000 or so clones, roughly 83% seen once. This sample comprised unstimulated CD8+ T cells sorted from spleen or lymph node cells, obtained before intestinal transplant. Source of these receptors: a human donor who received an intestinal transplant.

The chain has TRBV5-4 and TRBJ1-2; 11 nucleotides line up with TRBD1. The CDR3 spans 14 residues. Germline V gene lookup returns CDR1 SGHNT and CDR2 YYREEE (reference sequence). J gave up 8 bases and V 5 bases, and 8 bases lay outside the gene matches. The CDR3 sequence is CASSSDRGPWGYTF. The CDR3 nucleotides are TGTGCCAGCAGTTCGGACAGGGGGCCTTGGGGCTACACCTTC.

The chain uses TRBV4-1 and TRBJ2-1; 7 bases line up with TRBD2. This CDR3 comprises 17 residues. Per germline, CDR1 MGHRA and CDR2 YSYEKL. Unmatched junction bases numbered 10, after V lost 1 base and J lost 4 bases. DNA of the CDR3: TGCGCCAGCAGCCAAGGAACGGGAGGTTCCATATACAATGAGCAGTTCTTC. Translated, it gives CASSQGTGGSIYNEQFF.

This clone was detected once. This chain uses TRBV5-4 with TRBJ2-7; perhaps TRBD2 as D (5 bases). CDR3 length equals 14 residues. Germline CDR1 is SGHNT and CDR2 is YYREEE (reference sequence). The V end lost 3 bases, the J end lost 1 base, and 11 bases lay between the germline ends. The CDR3 sequence is CASSSIARSYEQYF. CDR3 in DNA: TGTGCCAGCAGCTCGATAGCGCGATCCTACGAGCAGTACTTC.

This sequence joins TRBV27 and TRBJ2-7; no reliable D call. Trimming took off 3 bases at V and 3 bases at J, with 9 bases between the two ends. The V gene's germline CDR1 is MNHEY and CDR2 SMNVEV (reference sequence). CDR3 length: 13 residues. The CDR3 region is CASSLGAGYEQYF. The CDR3 bases are TGTGCCAGCAGTTTGGGTGCAGGCTACGAGCAGTACTTC.

This chain uses TRBV2 with TRBJ1-5; D possibly corresponds to TRBD1 (5 bases). Germline lookup yields CDR1 SNHLY and CDR2 FYNNEI. There are 16 residues in the CDR3. Trimming shortened V by 2 bases and J by 0 bases, and 11 bases separated the two germline ends. The CDR3 region has the DNA TGTGCCAGCAGTGAATCAGGACAATATAGCAATCAGCCCCAGCATTTT. It is translated as CASSESGQYSNQPQHF. The variable domain in full, with the rest retrieved from reference TRBV2 and TRBJ1-5, is EPEVTQTPSHQVTQMGQEVILRCVPISNHLYFYWYRQILGQKVEFLVSFYNNEISEKSEIFDDQFSVERPDGSNFTLKIRSTKLEDSAMYFCASSESGQYSNQPQHFGDGTRLSIL.

The chain has TRBV7-4 and TRBJ2-4; 9 nucleotides match TRBD2. Germline lookup yields CDR1 SGHVT and CDR2 SQSDAQ. CDR3 size: 18 residues. Germline trimming cut 4 bases from V and 0 bases from J; bases unmatched to any gene: 10. The CDR3 DNA reads as TGTGCCAGCAGCTCGGTGACTAGCGGAAGTCTAGCCAAAAACATTCAGTACTTC. Residues: CASSSVTSGSLAKNIQYF.

V usage is TRBV7-8 and J usage is TRBJ2-5; possibly TRBD1 for D (5 bases). Germline values: CDR1 SGHVS, CDR2 FQNEAQ. The CDR3 contains 13 residues. Trimming shortened V by 5 bases and J by 1 base, and 8 bases separated the two germline ends. CDR3 in amino acids: CASSPDSQETQYF. The CDR3 DNA is TGTGCCAGCAGCCCCGACAGCCAAGAGACCCAGTACTTC.